These 16 T cell receptor beta chains share one sample of origin, sequenced in a study of blood T cell repertoires in COVID-19. The assay was immunoSEQ multiplex PCR, and TCRdb's table has in-frame clones only and misses some. The profile shows about 260,000 clones, 75% to 95% of them singletons. The sequenced sample consisted of PBMCs or T cells enriched from blood (not recorded which). These receptors originate from a man in his forties who had been exposed to COVID-19.

The rearrangement uses TRBV7-9 and TRBJ1-3, with D tentatively TRBD1 (6 bases). Germline CDR1 SEHNR, CDR2 FQNEAQ (reference sequence). Trimming stripped 4 bases from V and 0 bases from J, with 13 bases between. This CDR3 has 16 residues. CDR3 coding DNA: TGTGCCAGCAGCTCAATACAGGGTGACTCTGGAAACACCATATATTTT. Translated, it gives CASSSIQGDSGNTIYF.

The genes are TRBV6-1 and TRBJ1-1, with D perhaps TRBD1 (5 bases). The CDR3 length is 13 residues. Germline values: CDR1 MNHNS, CDR2 SASEGT. Trimming removed 3 bases from V and 5 bases from J, with 10 bases in between. The CDR3 protein is CASSEQGWTEAFF. In DNA, the CDR3 is TGTGCCAGCAGTGAGCAGGGATGGACTGAAGCTTTCTTT.

The rearrangement joins TRBV5-4 to TRBJ1-1; TRBD1 matches 7 bases. Trimming at V came to 4 bases and at J to 4 bases, leaving 7 bases not matched to a gene. The CDR3 spans 14 residues. Germline V gene sequence: CDR1 SGHNT, CDR2 YYREEE (reference sequence). CDR3 sequence reads: CASSLGTALTEAFF. The CDR3 coding sequence is TGTGCCAGCAGCCTAGGGACAGCGCTCACTGAAGCTTTCTTT.

The chain carries TRBV7-3 and TRBJ1-1; D is unresolved. There are 13 residues in the CDR3. CDR1 and CDR2 (germline): SGHTA, FQGTGA. V was clipped by 5 bases and J by 3 bases, with 10 bases between them. CDR3 residues: CASSTYRDTEAFF. CDR3 coding DNA: TGTGCCAGCAGCACCTACAGAGACACTGAAGCTTTCTTT.

Only one count was recorded for this clone. V gene TRBV30 combines with J gene TRBJ2-3; TRBD2 matches at 10 bases. From germline, CDR1 is GTSNPN and CDR2 SVGIG (reference sequence). The CDR3 has 16 amino acids. Trimming at V came to 2 bases and at J to 3 bases, leaving 8 bases not matched to a gene. CDR3 coding DNA: TGTGCCTGGAGTCACGGATTAGCGGGAGGTACAGATACGCAGTATTTT. This translates into CAWSHGLAGGTDTQYF.

The chain is built from TRBV28 and TRBJ1-3; unclear D gene. Trimming stripped 6 bases from V and 2 bases from J, with 17 bases between. This CDR3 region has 16 residues. The germline V gene encodes CDR1 MDHEN and CDR2 SYDVKM. In DNA, the CDR3 is TGTGCCAGCAGGACCCCAGGTATAATTACTGGAAACACCATATATTTT. It codes for CASRTPGIITGNTIYF.

V usage is TRBV19 and J usage is TRBJ1-2; D unclear. This CDR3 has 16 amino acids. Germline V gene sequence: CDR1 LNHDA, CDR2 SQIVND (reference sequence). The V and J ends lost 1 base and 5 bases respectively, with 17 bases between them. In DNA form, the CDR3 reads TGTGCCAGTAGTATAGCGGCCCTCCCGACGGAGTATGGCTACACCTTC. Translation: CASSIAALPTEYGYTF.

The chain uses TRBV11-2 and TRBJ2-1; 9 bases are shared with TRBD2. Germline CDR1 is SGHAT and CDR2 is FQNNGV. The V and J ends lost 1 base and 8 bases, in that order; junction bases with no gene match: 6. CDR3 size: 15 residues. CDR3 bases: TGTGCCAGCAGCTTAGGTAGCGGGAGAGGCCATGAGCAGTTCTTC. Translating it yields CASSLGSGRGHEQFF.

The chain joins TRBV6-5 to TRBJ1-2, with TRBD1 matching over 8 bases. V shed 0 bases, J shed 4 bases, and the junction held 4 bases outside the gene matches. There are 15 residues in the CDR3. Germline lookup yields CDR1 MNHEY and CDR2 SVGAGI. CDR3 loop: CASSYSTGVGYGYTF. Written as DNA, the CDR3 is TGTGCCAGCAGTTACTCGACAGGGGTGGGCTATGGCTACACCTTC.

The chain employs TRBV6-6 and TRBJ1-5; 9 positions agree with TRBD1. This CDR3 is built from 17 residues. Germline V gene data show CDR1 as MNHNY and CDR2 as SVGAGI (reference sequence). Germline trimming cut 5 bases from V and 2 bases from J; bases unmatched to any gene: 10. The CDR3 bases are TGTGCCAGCAGTCGGGACAGGGTGAATAGCGGCAATCAGCCCCAGCATTTT. It encodes CASSRDRVNSGNQPQHF.

This chain joins TRBV28 and TRBJ1-1, with TRBD1 matching over 12 bases. The CDR3 extends over 15 amino acids. The V segment lost 2 bases and the J segment 8 bases; nucleotides outside the gene matches: 6. Germline CDR1 MDHEN, CDR2 SYDVKM. The CDR3 spells CASSLLGQGAGEAFF. The CDR3 DNA follows: TGTGCCAGCAGTTTACTGGGACAGGGGGCTGGAGAAGCTTTCTTT.

The chain is built from TRBV28 and TRBJ2-2; D perhaps matches TRBD1 (7 bases). The CDR3 has 15 amino acids. Germline V CDR1 and CDR2: MDHEN, SYDVKM. The V end lost 3 bases, the J end lost 4 bases, and 12 bases lay between the germline ends. CDR3 sequence: CASSFAGGGTGELFF. The CDR3 DNA follows: TGTGCCAGCAGTTTCGCAGGGGGAGGCACCGGGGAGCTGTTTTTT.

The chain links TRBV11-3 to TRBJ2-1; perhaps TRBD2 as D (6 bases). The CDR3 is 14 residues long. V was trimmed by 8 bases and J by 0 bases, leaving 11 bases between them. Germline V gene sequence: CDR1 SGHNT, CDR2 YENEEA. The CDR3 nucleotides are TGTGCCAGCGCTGCGGGGAGCTCCTACAATGAGCAGTTCTTC. This gives the protein CASAAGSSYNEQFF. The variable domain in full, with the rest retrieved from reference TRBV11-3 and TRBJ2-1, is EAGVVQSPRYKIIEKKQPVAFWCNPISGHNTLYWYLQNLGQGPELLIRYENEEAVDDSQLPKDRFSAERLKGVDSTLKIQPAELGDSAVYLCASAAGSSYNEQFFGPGTRLTVL.

This chain joins TRBV3-1 (or the pseudogene TRBV3-2) and TRBJ1-1; D remains ambiguous. V shed 0 bases and J shed 0 bases, with 8 bases lying between them. CDR1 is LGHDT, CDR2 YNNKEL, per germline (reference sequence). This CDR3 region has 15 residues. The CDR3 DNA reads as TGTGCCAGCAGCCAAGAGGGCGTACTGAACACTGAAGCTTTCTTT. This encodes CASSQEGVLNTEAFF.

The chain uses TRBV28 and TRBJ1-5; D remains unclear. V gave up 7 bases and J gave up 2 bases, with 12 bases separating them. The CDR3 totals 14 residues. The germline V gene has CDR1 MDHEN and CDR2 SYDVKM. DNA for the CDR3: TGTGCCAGCAACAATGGGAGGGGCAATCAGCCCCAGCATTTT. The encoded protein is CASNNGRGNQPQHF.

The chain recombines TRBV24-1 with TRBJ1-2, with D unresolved. CDR3 length equals 12 residues. The V end was cut by 3 bases, the J end by 4 bases, with 5 bases between. The V gene's germline CDR1 is KGHDR and CDR2 SFDVKD. The CDR3 DNA sequence: TGTGCCACCAGTGATGCCAGCTATGGCTACACCTTC. Amino acid sequence: CATSDASYGYTF.